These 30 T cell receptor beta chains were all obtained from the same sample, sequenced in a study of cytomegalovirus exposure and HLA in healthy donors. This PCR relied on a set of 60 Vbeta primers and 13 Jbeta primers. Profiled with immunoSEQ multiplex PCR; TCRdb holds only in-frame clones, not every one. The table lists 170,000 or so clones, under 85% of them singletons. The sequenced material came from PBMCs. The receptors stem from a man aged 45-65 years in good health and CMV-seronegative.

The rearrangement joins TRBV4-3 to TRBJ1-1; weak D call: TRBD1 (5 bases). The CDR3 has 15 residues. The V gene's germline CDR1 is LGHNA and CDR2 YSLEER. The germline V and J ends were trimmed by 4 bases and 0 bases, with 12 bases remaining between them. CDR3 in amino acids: CASSLDSLVNTEAFF. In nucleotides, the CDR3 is TGCGCCAGCAGCCTCGACAGCCTCGTGAACACTGAAGCTTTCTTT.

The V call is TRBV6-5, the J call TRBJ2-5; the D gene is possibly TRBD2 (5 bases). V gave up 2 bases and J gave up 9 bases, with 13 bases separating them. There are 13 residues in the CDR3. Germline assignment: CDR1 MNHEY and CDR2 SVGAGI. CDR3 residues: CASSYEMGRSQYF. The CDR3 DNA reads TGTGCCAGCAGTTACGAAATGGGGAGATCCCAGTACTTC.

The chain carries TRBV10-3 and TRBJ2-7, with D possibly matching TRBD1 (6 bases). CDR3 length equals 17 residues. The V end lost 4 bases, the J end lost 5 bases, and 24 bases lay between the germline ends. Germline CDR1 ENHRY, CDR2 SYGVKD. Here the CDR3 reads CAISGVTGTFLGNEQYF. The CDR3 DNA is TGTGCCATCAGTGGGGTTACCGGGACATTTCTTGGGAACGAGCAGTACTTC.

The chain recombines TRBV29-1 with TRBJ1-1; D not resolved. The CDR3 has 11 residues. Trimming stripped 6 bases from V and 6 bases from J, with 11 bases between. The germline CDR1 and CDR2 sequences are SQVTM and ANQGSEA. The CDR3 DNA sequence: TGCAGCGTCGAACGAACGGCTGAAGCTTTCTTT. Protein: CSVERTAEAFF.

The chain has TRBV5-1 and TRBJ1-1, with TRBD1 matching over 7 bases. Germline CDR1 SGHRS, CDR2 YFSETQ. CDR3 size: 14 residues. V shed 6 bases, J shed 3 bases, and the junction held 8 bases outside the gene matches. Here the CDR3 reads CASTLGTADTEAFF. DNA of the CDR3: TGCGCCAGCACCCTAGGGACAGCGGACACTGAAGCTTTCTTT.

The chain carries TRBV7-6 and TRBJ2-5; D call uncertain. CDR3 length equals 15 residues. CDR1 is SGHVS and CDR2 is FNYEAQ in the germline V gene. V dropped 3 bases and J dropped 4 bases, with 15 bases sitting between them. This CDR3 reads CASSFDRVLSETQYF. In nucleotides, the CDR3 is TGTGCCAGCAGCTTCGACCGGGTCCTATCAGAGACCCAGTACTTC.

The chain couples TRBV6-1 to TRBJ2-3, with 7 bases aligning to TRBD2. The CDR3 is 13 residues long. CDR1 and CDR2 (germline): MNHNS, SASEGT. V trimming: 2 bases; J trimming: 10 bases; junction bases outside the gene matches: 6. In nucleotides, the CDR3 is TGTGCCAGCAGTGAATGGGGGGGATTCGCGCAGTATTTT. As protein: CASSEWGGFAQYF.

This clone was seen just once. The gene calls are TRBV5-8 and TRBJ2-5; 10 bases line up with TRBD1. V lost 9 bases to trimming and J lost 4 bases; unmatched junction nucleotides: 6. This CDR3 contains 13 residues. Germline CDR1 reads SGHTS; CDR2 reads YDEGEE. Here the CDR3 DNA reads TGTGCCACCTGGGACAGGGGAAGAGAGACCCAGTACTTC. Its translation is CATWDRGRETQYF. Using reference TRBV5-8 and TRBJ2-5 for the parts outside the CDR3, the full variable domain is EAGVTQSPTHLIKTRGQQATLRCSPISGHTSVYWYQQALGLGLQFLLWYDEGEERNRGNFPPRFSGRQFPNYSSELNVNALELEDSALYLCATWDRGRETQYFGPGTRLLVL.

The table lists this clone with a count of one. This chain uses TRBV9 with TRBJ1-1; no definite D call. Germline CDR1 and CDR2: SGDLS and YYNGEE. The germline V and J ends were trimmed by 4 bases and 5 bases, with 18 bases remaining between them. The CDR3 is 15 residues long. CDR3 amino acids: CASSPLREGGTEAFF. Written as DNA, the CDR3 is TGTGCCAGCAGCCCTTTGCGGGAGGGAGGGACTGAAGCTTTCTTT.

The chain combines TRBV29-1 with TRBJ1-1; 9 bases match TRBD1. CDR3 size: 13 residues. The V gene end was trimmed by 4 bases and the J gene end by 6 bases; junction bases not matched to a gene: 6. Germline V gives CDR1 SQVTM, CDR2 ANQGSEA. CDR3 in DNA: TGCAGCGTTGGAGGGACAGGGTGGCCTGAAGCTTTCTTT. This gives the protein CSVGGTGWPEAFF.

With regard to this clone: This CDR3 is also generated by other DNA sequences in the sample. The CDR3 loop is CASSLDPGGLSNQPQHF. The DNA for the CDR3 is TGTGCCAGCAGCTTAGATCCGGGGGGTTTGAGCAATCAGCCCCAGCATTTT. V usage is TRBV11-2 and J usage is TRBJ1-5; a possible D gene is TRBD1 (5 bases). CDR3 length equals 17 residues. Germline CDR1 reads SGHAT; CDR2 reads FQNNGV. V was trimmed by 0 bases and J by 1 base, leaving 13 bases between them. The variable domain in full, completed from reference TRBV11-2 and TRBJ1-5, reads EAGVAQSPRYKIIEKRQSVAFWCNPISGHATLYWYQQILGQGPKLLIQFQNNGVVDDSQLPKDRFSAERLKGVDSTLKIQPAKLEDSAVYLCASSLDPGGLSNQPQHFGDGTRLSIL.

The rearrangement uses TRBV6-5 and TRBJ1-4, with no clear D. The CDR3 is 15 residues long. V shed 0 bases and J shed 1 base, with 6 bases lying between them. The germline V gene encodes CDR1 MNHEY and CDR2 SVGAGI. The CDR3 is CASSYSHRTNEKLFF. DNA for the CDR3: TGTGCCAGCAGTTACTCGCACAGAACTAATGAAAAACTGTTTTTT.

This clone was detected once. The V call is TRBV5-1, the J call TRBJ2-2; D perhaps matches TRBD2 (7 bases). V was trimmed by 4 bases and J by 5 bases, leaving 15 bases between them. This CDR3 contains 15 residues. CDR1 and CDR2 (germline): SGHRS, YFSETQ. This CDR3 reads CASSPAGAGTGELFF. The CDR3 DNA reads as TGCGCCAGCAGCCCCGCGGGGGCCGGAACCGGGGAGCTGTTTTTT.

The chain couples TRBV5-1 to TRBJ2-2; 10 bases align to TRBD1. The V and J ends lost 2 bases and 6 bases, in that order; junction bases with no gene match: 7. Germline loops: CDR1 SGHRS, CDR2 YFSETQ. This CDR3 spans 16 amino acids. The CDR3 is CASSLTGQGTAGELFF. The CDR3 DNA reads TGCGCCAGCAGCTTAACGGGACAGGGGACGGCCGGGGAGCTGTTTTTT.

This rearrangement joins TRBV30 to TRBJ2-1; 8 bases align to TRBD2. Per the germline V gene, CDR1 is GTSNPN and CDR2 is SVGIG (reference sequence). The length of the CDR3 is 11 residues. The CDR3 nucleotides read TGTGGCGGGGGGAAATACAATGAGCAGTTCTTC. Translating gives CGGGKYNEQFF.

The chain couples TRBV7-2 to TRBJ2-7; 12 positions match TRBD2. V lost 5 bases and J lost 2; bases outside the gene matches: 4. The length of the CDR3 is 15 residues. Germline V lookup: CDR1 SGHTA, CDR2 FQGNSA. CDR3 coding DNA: TGTGCCAGCAGCATTGGACTAGCGGGGACCTACGAGCAGTACTTC. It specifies CASSIGLAGTYEQYF. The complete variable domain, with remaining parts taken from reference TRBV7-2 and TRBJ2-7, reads GAGVSQSPSNKVTEKGKDVELRCDPISGHTALYWYRQSLGQGLEFLIYFQGNSAPDKSGLPSDRFSAERTGGSVSTLTIQRTQQEDSAVYLCASSIGLAGTYEQYFGPGTRLTVT.

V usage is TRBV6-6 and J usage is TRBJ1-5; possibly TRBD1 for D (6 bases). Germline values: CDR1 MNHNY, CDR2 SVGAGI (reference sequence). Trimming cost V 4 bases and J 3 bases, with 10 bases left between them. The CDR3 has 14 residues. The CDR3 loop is CASSFRDTNQPQHF. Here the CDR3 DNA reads TGTGCCAGCAGTTTCAGGGACACCAATCAGCCCCAGCATTTT.

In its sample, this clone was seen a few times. The CDR3 reads CASSYPGGANEQFF. Written as DNA, the CDR3 is TGTGCCAGCAGTTACCCGGGAGGGGCCAACGAGCAGTTCTTC. The genes are TRBV6-5 and TRBJ2-1, with 8 bases that match TRBD2. The germline V gene has CDR1 MNHEY and CDR2 SVGAGI. This CDR3 is 14 amino acids long. Germline trimming cut 2 bases from V and 10 bases from J; bases unmatched to any gene: 7.

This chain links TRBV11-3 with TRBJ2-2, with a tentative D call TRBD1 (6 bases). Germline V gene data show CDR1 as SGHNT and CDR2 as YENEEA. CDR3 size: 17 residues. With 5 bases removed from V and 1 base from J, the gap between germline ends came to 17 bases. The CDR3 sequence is CASSRDRGRGNTGELFF. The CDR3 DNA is TGTGCCAGCAGCAGAGACCGGGGCAGGGGGAACACCGGGGAGCTGTTTTTT.

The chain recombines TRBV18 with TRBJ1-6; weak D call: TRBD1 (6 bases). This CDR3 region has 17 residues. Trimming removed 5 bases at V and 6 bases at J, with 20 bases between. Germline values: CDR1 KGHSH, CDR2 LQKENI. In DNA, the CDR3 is TGTGCCAGCTCAAGATCGACAGCAAGGGGGTTTAATTCACCCCTCCACTTT. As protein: CASSRSTARGFNSPLHF.

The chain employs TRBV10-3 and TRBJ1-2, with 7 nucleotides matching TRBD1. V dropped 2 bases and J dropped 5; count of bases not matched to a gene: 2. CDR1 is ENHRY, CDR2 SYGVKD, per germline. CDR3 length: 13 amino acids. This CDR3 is CAISEDRDYGYTF. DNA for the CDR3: TGTGCCATCAGTGAGGACAGGGATTATGGCTACACCTTC.

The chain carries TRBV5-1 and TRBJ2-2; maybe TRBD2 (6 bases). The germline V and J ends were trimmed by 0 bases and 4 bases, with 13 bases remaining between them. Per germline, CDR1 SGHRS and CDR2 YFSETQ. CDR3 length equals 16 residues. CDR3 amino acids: CASSLAGGSGTGELFF. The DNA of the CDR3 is TGCGCCAGCAGCTTGGCCGGGGGATCCGGCACCGGGGAGCTGTTTTTT. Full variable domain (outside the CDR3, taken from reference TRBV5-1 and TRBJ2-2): KAGVTQTPRYLIKTRGQQVTLSCSPISGHRSVSWYQQTPGQGLQFLFEYFSETQRNKGNFPGRFSGRQFSNSRSEMNVSTLELGDSALYLCASSLAGGSGTGELFFGEGSRLTVL.

CDR3: CASTYFGTGQNTIYF. The DNA of the CDR3 is TGTGCCAGCACCTATTTTGGGACAGGGCAAAACACCATATATTTT. The rearrangement joins TRBV6-5 to TRBJ1-3, with 9 bases lining up with TRBD1. Germline trimming cut 7 bases from V and 6 bases from J; bases unmatched to any gene: 10. CDR1 and CDR2 from the germline V gene are MNHEY and SVGAGI. CDR3 length equals 15 residues.

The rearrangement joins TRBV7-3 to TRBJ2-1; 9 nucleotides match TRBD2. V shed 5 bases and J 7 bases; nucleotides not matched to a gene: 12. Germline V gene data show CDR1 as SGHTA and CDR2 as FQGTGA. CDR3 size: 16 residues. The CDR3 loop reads CASSLMRRGGANEQFF. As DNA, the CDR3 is TGTGCCAGCAGCCTAATGAGGCGGGGGGGGGCGAATGAGCAGTTCTTC.

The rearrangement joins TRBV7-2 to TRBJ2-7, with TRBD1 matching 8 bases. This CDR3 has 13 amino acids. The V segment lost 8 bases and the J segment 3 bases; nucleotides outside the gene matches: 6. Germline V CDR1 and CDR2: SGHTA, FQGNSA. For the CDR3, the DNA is TGTGCCAGCGCAGGACAGGGAAACTACGAGCAGTACTTC. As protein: CASAGQGNYEQYF.

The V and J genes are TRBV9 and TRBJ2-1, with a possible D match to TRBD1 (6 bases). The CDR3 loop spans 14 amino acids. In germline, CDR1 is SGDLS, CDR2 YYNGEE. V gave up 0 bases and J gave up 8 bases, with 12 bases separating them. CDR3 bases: TGTGCCAGCAGCGTAGGGCTAGGGGGTGATGAGCAGTTCTTC. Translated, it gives CASSVGLGGDEQFF.

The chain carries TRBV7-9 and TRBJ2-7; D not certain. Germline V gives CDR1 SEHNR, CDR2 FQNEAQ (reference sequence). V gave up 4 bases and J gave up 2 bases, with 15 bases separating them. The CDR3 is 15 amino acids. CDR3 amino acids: CASSSRLLPPYEQYF. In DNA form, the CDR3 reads TGTGCCAGCAGCTCCCGACTCCTCCCCCCCTACGAGCAGTACTTC.

For the CDR3, the DNA is TGTGCCAGCAGCAGGGGCTCTGAAGCTTTCTTT. Protein product: CASSRGSEAFF. The chain combines TRBV27 with TRBJ1-1, with D perhaps TRBD1 (6 bases). The CDR3 covers 11 residues. The V end lost 6 bases, the J end lost 6 bases, and 8 bases lay between the germline ends. The germline CDR1 and CDR2 sequences are MNHEY and SMNVEV (reference sequence).

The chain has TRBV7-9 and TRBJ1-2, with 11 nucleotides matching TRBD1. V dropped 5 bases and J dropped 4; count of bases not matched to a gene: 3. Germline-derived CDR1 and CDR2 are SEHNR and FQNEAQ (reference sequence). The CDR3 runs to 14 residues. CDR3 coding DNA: TGTGCCAGCAGCCCGGGACAGGGGGGCTATGGCTACACCTTC. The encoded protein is CASSPGQGGYGYTF.

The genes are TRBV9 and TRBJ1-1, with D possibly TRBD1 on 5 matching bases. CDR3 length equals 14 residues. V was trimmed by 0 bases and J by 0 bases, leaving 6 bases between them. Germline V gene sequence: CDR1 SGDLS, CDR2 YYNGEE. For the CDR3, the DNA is TGTGCCAGCAGCGTAGGGACAATGAACACTGAAGCTTTCTTT. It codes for CASSVGTMNTEAFF.